Below, 15 T cell receptor beta chains from the same sample are listed, as sequenced in a study of T-cell reconstitution after alpha-beta-depleted transplantation in children. A TCRbeta library incorporating unique molecular identifiers was prepared. TCRdb passed the PCR reads through MiXCR, listing each CDR3 protein once. This sample has about 420,000 distinct CDR3 sequences, with roughly a tenth found just once. The sequencing used PBMCs from the stem cell graft donor, collected from the stem cell graft. Every receptor here comes from a human donor who donated a stem cell graft to a child with acute myeloid leukemia.

This clonotype has just a few counts. The gene calls are TRBV3-1 and TRBJ2-3, with D maybe TRBD2 (6 bases). The germline CDR1 and CDR2 sequences are LGHDT and YNNKEL (reference sequence). With 3 bases removed from V and 6 bases from J, the gap between germline ends came to 10 bases. The CDR3 sequence is 13 residues long. CDR3 DNA sequence: TGTGCCAGCAGCCATCGGGGGAGGGATACGCAGTATTTT. Translating gives CASSHRGRDTQYF.

This chain joins TRBV20-1 and TRBJ2-6, with TRBD1 as a possible D gene (6 bases). The V end lost 6 bases, the J end lost 0 bases, and 9 bases lay between the germline ends. This CDR3 is 14 amino acids long. Germline CDR1 DFQATT, CDR2 SNEGSKA (reference sequence). Here the CDR3 DNA reads TGCAGTGCCCGACAGGTCTCTGGGGCCAACGTCCTGACTTTC. Translated, it gives CSARQVSGANVLTF.

This clonotype has only a few counts. The gene calls are TRBV6-5 and TRBJ2-3, with a tentative D call TRBD2 (7 bases). Trimming removed 2 bases from V and 4 bases from J, with 13 bases in between. CDR1 MNHEY and CDR2 SVGAGI come from the germline V gene. CDR3 length equals 15 residues. The CDR3 DNA is TGTGCCAGCAGTTACATGAGGGGGGGGTCAGATACGCAGTATTTT. Translated: CASSYMRGGSDTQYF.

Only a few counts were recorded for this clonotype. The rearrangement uses TRBV21-1 and TRBJ1-4; the table's D gene call, TRBD1, was not cross checked with the DNA. TRBV21-1 is noted as a pseudogene. CDR3 length: 15 amino acids. The CDR3 spells CASSPRDRLNEKLFF. The CDR3 nucleotides are TGTGCCAGCAGCCCCCGGGACAGACTTAATGAAAAACTGTTTTTT.

At least ten counts were recorded for this clonotype. This chain connects TRBV9 to TRBJ2-3, with D perhaps matching TRBD2 (5 bases). Trimming pared 0 bases from V and 3 bases from J, leaving 8 bases between. CDR1 and CDR2 from the germline V gene are SGDLS and YYNGEE. There are 14 residues in the CDR3. The CDR3 loop reads CASSVDPGTDTQYF. As DNA, the CDR3 is TGTGCCAGCAGCGTAGATCCGGGGACAGATACGCAGTATTTT.

The chain has TRBV7-2 and TRBJ2-2, with TRBD2 identical over 10 bases. The germline gives CDR1 SGHTA, CDR2 FQGNSA. V shed 2 bases, J shed 0 bases, and the junction held 0 bases outside the gene matches. There are 16 residues in the CDR3. The CDR3 DNA reads as TGTGCCAGCAGCTTAACTAGCGGGACGAACACCGGGGAGCTGTTTTTT. This encodes CASSLTSGTNTGELFF. Complete variable domain (other parts from reference TRBV7-2 and TRBJ2-2): GAGVSQSPSNKVTEKGKDVELRCDPISGHTALYWYRQSLGQGLEFLIYFQGNSAPDKSGLPSDRFSAERTGGSVSTLTIQRTQQEDSAVYLCASSLTSGTNTGELFFGEGSRLTVL.

In its sample, this clonotype was seen many times. CDR3 residues: CSASGGRTGELFF. In DNA, the CDR3 is TGCAGTGCTAGCGGGGGGCGGACCGGGGAGCTGTTTTTT. The chain is built from TRBV20-1 and TRBJ2-2; a possible D gene is TRBD2 (7 bases). The V end lost 3 bases, the J end lost 5 bases, and 10 bases lay between the germline ends. The CDR3 extends over 13 amino acids. Germline V lookup: CDR1 DFQATT, CDR2 SNEGSKA (reference sequence).

This clonotype was seen ten or more times. This sequence joins TRBV5-6 and TRBJ2-7; 10 bases are a match to TRBD1. The CDR3 totals 14 residues. The junction had 6 bases not matched to a gene; V was cut back by 5 bases and J by 4 bases. From germline, CDR1 is SGHDT and CDR2 YYEEEE. CDR3 residues: CASRKTGGSYEQYV. DNA for the CDR3: TGTGCCAGCAGAAAGACAGGGGGCTCTTACGAGCAGTACGTC.

Worth noting for this clonotype: A much larger clone lies one base from this, so it may be a read error. V usage is TRBV3-1 and J usage is TRBJ1-4; tentative D call: TRBD1 (5 bases). CDR3 length: 15 amino acids. CDR1 and CDR2 (germline): LGHDT, YNNKEL (reference sequence). CDR3 in DNA: TGTACCAGCAGTGAACCCCGGGACCCCAAGAAGAAACTGTTTTTT. This gives the protein CTSSEPRDPKKKLFF.

This clonotype showed up many times. V gene TRBV20-1 combines with J gene TRBJ2-5, with D unresolved. CDR1 DFQATT and CDR2 SNEGSKA come from the germline V gene (reference sequence). CDR3 length equals 14 residues. Trimming removed 3 bases at V and 2 bases at J, with 13 bases between. As DNA, the CDR3 is TGCAGTGCTAGTGATGCAAGCGTTCAAGAGACCCAGTACTTC. Encoded protein: CSASDASVQETQYF.

The chain joins TRBV4-1 to TRBJ1-3, with 8 bases fitting TRBD1. V dropped 1 base and J dropped 0; count of bases not matched to a gene: 5. CDR1 and CDR2 (germline): MGHRA, YSYEKL. The CDR3 has 17 amino acids. The CDR3 protein is CASSQGSGGDSGNTIYF. The CDR3 region has the DNA TGCGCCAGCAGCCAAGGTTCAGGGGGCGACTCTGGAAACACCATATATTTT.

This clonotype has more than one count but fewer than ten. The chain couples TRBV5-1 to TRBJ2-3; 15 bases align to TRBD2. The CDR3 contains 19 residues. V shed 2 bases and J 2 bases; nucleotides not matched to a gene: 9. Germline V gene sequence: CDR1 SGHRS, CDR2 YFSETQ. The DNA for the CDR3 is TGCGCCAGCAGCTTAGACAGGGGACTAGCGGGGGGACCCACAGATACGCAGTATTTT. This codes for CASSLDRGLAGGPTDTQYF.

This clonotype has just a few counts. This chain joins TRBV7-8 and TRBJ2-7; TRBD1 matches at 7 bases. The J segment lost 3 bases and the V segment lost 5 bases, leaving 7 bases of the junction unmatched. The CDR3 runs to 14 residues. CDR1 is SGHVS, CDR2 FQNEAQ, per germline. CDR3 residues: CASSPGQANYEQYF. The CDR3 nucleotides read TGTGCCAGCAGCCCAGGACAGGCTAACTACGAGCAGTACTTC. The variable domain in full, with the rest retrieved from reference TRBV7-8 and TRBJ2-7, is GAGVSQSPRYKVAKRGQDVALRCDPISGHVSLFWYQQALGQGPEFLTYFQNEAQLDKSGLPSDRFFAERPEGSVSTLKIQRTQQEDSAVYLCASSPGQANYEQYFGPGTRLTVT.

V gene TRBV29-1 combines with J gene TRBJ2-7; the match to TRBD2 covers 9 bases. CDR3 size: 13 residues. The V gene end was trimmed by 6 bases and the J gene end by 7 bases; junction bases not matched to a gene: 10. In germline, CDR1 is SQVTM, CDR2 ANQGSEA. The chain's CDR3 is CSVWTSATREQYF. Written as DNA, the CDR3 is TGCAGCGTGTGGACTAGCGCCACTCGGGAGCAGTACTTC.

This chain uses TRBV6-1 with TRBJ1-4; weak D call: TRBD1 (6 bases). V lost 11 bases, J lost 6 bases, and 19 bases lay in between. In germline, CDR1 is MNHNS, CDR2 SASEGT. The CDR3 runs to 14 residues. CDR3 DNA: TGTGCCTCAGGCCCTCAGGGGATAGATGAAAAACTGTTTTTT. This translates into CASGPQGIDEKLFF.